A selection of T cell receptor beta chains follows, all from one sample in a study of T cell responses to AZD1222 COVID-19 vaccine. Sequencing used immunoSEQ multiplex PCR; TCRdb keeps in-frame clones, though not all of them. The data show approximately 150,000 clones, with roughly 90% seen just once and approximately 3.3% held by the top ten. The sample in question was peripheral blood, obtained 28 days after the second AZD1222 dose. The receptor source for this set is an adult who received the AZD1222 COVID-19 vaccine. Both conserved end residues are part of each CDR3. Each record gives: J gene, V gene, D gene, clone size, CDR3 protein, CDR3 DNA. A D gene is named only where the DNA matches it firmly. Expanded clones get a size class; other rows say once, few or many, or leave the size out.

TRBJ1-1,TRBV11-2,.,once,CASSLEVNSEAFF,TGTGCCAGCAGCTTAGAGGTCAATTCTGAAGCTTTCTTT
TRBJ1-1,TRBV4-1,.,.,CASSQGGSRIEFF,TGCGCCAGCAGCCAAGGGGGCAGCCGGATTGAGTTCTTT
TRBJ2-1,TRBV5-5,TRBD2,once,CASSLLAGGLNNEQFF,TGTGCCAGCAGCCTTCTCGCCGGGGGGTTAAACAATGAGCAGTTCTTC
TRBJ2-5,TRBV18,TRBD2,.,CATSAGTSGRETQYF,TGTGCCACCTCTGCTGGGACTAGCGGGAGAGAGACCCAGTACTTC
TRBJ1-1,TRBV24-1,.,.,CATSGGTLSRGTEAFF,TGTGCCACCAGTGGAGGGACTCTCTCGAGGGGCACTGAAGCTTTCTTT
TRBJ2-7,TRBV7-9,TRBD2,.,CASSGSGLAGGAYEQYF,TGTGCCAGCAGCGGATCGGGACTAGCGGGAGGTGCCTACGAGCAGTACTTC
TRBJ1-6,TRBV19,.,.,CASKLGLGSYNSPLHF,TGTGCCAGTAAGCTCGGACTGGGCTCCTATAATTCACCCCTCCACTTT
TRBJ2-2,TRBV7-2,.,.,CASSPFEGSFSGELFF,TGTGCCAGCAGCCCCTTTGAGGGGAGTTTTTCCGGGGAGCTGTTTTTT
TRBJ2-2,TRBV18,TRBD2,.,CASSPPSGLNTGELFF,TGTGCCAGCTCACCACCTAGCGGGCTAAACACCGGGGAGCTGTTTTTT
TRBJ2-2,TRBV2,.,few,CASSEKVPMNTGELFF,TGTGCCAGCAGTGAGAAGGTACCGATGAACACCGGGGAGCTGTTTTTT
TRBJ1-2,TRBV5-5,.,.,CASSEISLYTF,TGTGCCAGCAGCGAAATTTCCCTCTACACCTTC
TRBJ2-7,TRBV4-3,.,.,CASSQGPDPLYEQYF,TGCGCCAGCAGCCAGGGCCCCGACCCCCTCTACGAGCAGTACTTC
TRBJ1-5,TRBV5-6,TRBD1,.,CASSSRDRGSQPQHF,TGTGCCAGCAGCTCCCGGGACAGGGGGAGTCAGCCCCAGCATTTT
TRBJ1-2,TRBV5-1,TRBD1,.,CASSFQGGAYGYTF,TGCGCCAGCAGCTTCCAAGGGGGCGCATATGGCTACACCTTC
TRBJ2-2,TRBV11-2,TRBD2,.,CASKGLARTGELFF,TGTGCCAGCAAAGGACTAGCAAGGACCGGGGAGCTGTTTTTT
TRBJ1-2,TRBV28,.,few,CASSLHRVGANYGYTF,TGTGCCAGCAGTCTCCATCGGGTGGGAGCTAACTATGGCTACACCTTC
TRBJ2-3,TRBV7-2,.,.,CASSPRLGSTDTQYF,TGTGCCAGCAGCCCCCGACTAGGTAGCACAGATACGCAGTATTTT
TRBJ1-2,TRBV18,TRBD1,.,CASSPTGTVDYGYTF,TGTGCCAGCTCCCCAACCGGGACAGTTGACTATGGCTACACCTTC
TRBJ2-3,TRBV3-1/TRBV3-2,.,.,CASSQSGFTQYF,TGTGCCAGCAGCCAGTCGGGTTTTACGCAGTATTTT
TRBJ2-3,TRBV4-1,.,.,CASSQERDSTDTQYF,TGCGCCAGCAGCCAAGAGCGGGACAGCACAGATACGCAGTATTTT
TRBJ1-1,TRBV5-1,.,.,CASSLSPPNTEAFF,TGCGCCAGCAGCCTCTCCCCCCCGAACACTGAAGCTTTCTTT
TRBJ1-4,TRBV7-2,.,.,CASTKNRGSFATNEKLFF,TGTGCCAGCACCAAAAATCGCGGCAGCTTTGCAACTAATGAAAAACTGTTTTTT
TRBJ2-6,TRBV28,.,.,CASSFETAHSGANVLTF,TGTGCCAGCAGTTTCGAGACGGCCCATTCTGGGGCCAACGTCCTGACTTTC
TRBJ2-1,TRBV6-5,TRBD2,.,CASSLNSGRWSEQFF,TGTGCCAGCAGCCTCAATAGCGGGAGGTGGAGTGAGCAGTTCTTC
TRBJ2-5,TRBV6-5,.,.,CASIHETKPQETQYF,TGTGCCAGCATCCATGAGACTAAGCCCCAAGAGACCCAGTACTTC
TRBJ2-3,TRBV27,TRBD2,.,CASSSPSGRAADTQYF,TGTGCCAGCAGTTCCCCTAGCGGGAGGGCAGCAGATACGCAGTATTTT
TRBJ2-7,TRBV7-9,.,once,CASTMDSHTYEQYF,TGTGCCAGCACCATGGACAGCCACACCTACGAGCAGTACTTC
TRBJ2-3,TRBV28,.,once,CASTSGQAQYF,TGTGCCAGCACCTCAGGTCAGGCGCAGTATTTT
TRBJ2-5,TRBV6-6,.,few,CASSYSLGAGTQYF,TGTGCCAGCAGTTACTCGCTGGGGGCGGGGACCCAGTACTTC
TRBJ2-1,TRBV2,.,.,CASSVGGTYNEQFF,TGTGCCAGCAGTGTGGGCGGAACCTACAATGAGCAGTTCTTC
TRBJ1-6,TRBV19,.,.,CASSFLPGSHNSPLHF,TGTGCCAGTAGTTTTCTTCCAGGCAGCCATAATTCACCCCTCCACTTT
TRBJ1-1,TRBV7-3,.,.,CASSQNGAEAFF,TGTGCCAGCAGTCAAAATGGGGCTGAAGCTTTCTTT
TRBJ2-2,TRBV5-4,TRBD2,.,CATSRFVGGAPGELFF,TGTGCCACCTCACGTTTTGTCGGGGGGGCGCCCGGGGAGCTGTTTTTT
TRBJ2-1,TRBV7-9,.,.,CASSFGASLRLEQFF,TGTGCCAGCAGCTTTGGGGCTAGCCTCCGGCTGGAGCAGTTCTTC
TRBJ2-5,TRBV27,TRBD1,.,CASSHRDRGLGGETQYF,TGTGCCAGCAGCCACCGGGACAGGGGCCTTGGGGGAGAGACCCAGTACTTC
TRBJ1-5,TRBV15,TRBD1,.,CATSRELSQGVFQPQHF,TGTGCCACCAGCAGAGAACTAAGCCAGGGGGTATTTCAGCCCCAGCATTTT
TRBJ2-1,TRBV18,TRBD2,once,CASSEITGTSEIYNEQFF,TGTGCCAGCTCGGAGATCACCGGGACTAGCGAGATTTACAATGAGCAGTTCTTC
TRBJ2-7,TRBV7-9,TRBD2,.,CASSPRTSGTVGREQYF,TGTGCCAGCAGCCCCCGGACTAGCGGGACCGTCGGACGCGAGCAGTACTTC
TRBJ2-3,TRBV25-1,TRBD1,.,CASSSVVGQGVTDTQYF,TGTGCCAGCAGTAGTGTAGTAGGACAGGGGGTCACAGATACGCAGTATTTT
TRBJ1-2,TRBV12-3/TRBV12-4,.,.,CASREGIGYGYTF,TGTGCCAGCCGAGAAGGGATCGGCTATGGCTACACCTTC
TRBJ2-7,TRBV19,.,.,CASSPHPGEQYF,TGTGCCAGTAGTCCTCACCCCGGCGAGCAGTACTTC
TRBJ2-7,TRBV6-5,.,.,CASSAGAGFGEQYF,TGTGCCAGCAGCGCAGGGGCGGGTTTTGGCGAGCAGTACTTC
TRBJ1-2,TRBV7-6,TRBD1,.,CASSPAPGQAYGYTF,TGTGCCAGCAGCCCAGCACCGGGACAGGCTTATGGCTACACCTTC
TRBJ1-5,TRBV27,.,.,CASSYGAGNQPQHF,TGTGCCAGCAGCTATGGTGCGGGCAATCAGCCCCAGCATTTT
TRBJ2-5,TRBV9,.,.,CASNPRGARQETQYF,TGTGCCAGCAACCCAAGGGGGGCCAGGCAAGAGACCCAGTACTTC
TRBJ1-2,TRBV9,TRBD1,.,CASSVEGTAGYGYTF,TGTGCCAGCAGCGTAGAAGGGACAGCAGGCTATGGCTACACCTTC
TRBJ2-1,TRBV7-2,.,.,CASSLAVGPDNEQFF,TGTGCCAGCAGCTTAGCGGTAGGACCCGACAATGAGCAGTTCTTC
TRBJ2-1,TRBV7-2,.,.,CASSLAGGYNEQFF,TGTGCCAGCAGCTTGGCCGGGGGTTACAATGAGCAGTTCTTC
TRBJ1-6,TRBV6-2/TRBV6-3,TRBD1,.,CASSYSLGGGEEILHF,TGTGCCAGCAGTTACTCGTTGGGAGGGGGCGAGGAGATCCTCCACTTT
TRBJ1-2,TRBV30,.,.,CAWSIGVYGYTF,TGTGCCTGGAGTATAGGGGTCTATGGCTACACCTTC
TRBJ2-1,TRBV6-1,.,.,CASSEPLERDNEQFF,TGTGCCAGCAGTGAACCCTTGGAGCGGGACAATGAGCAGTTCTTC
TRBJ2-1,TRBV9,.,.,CASSVEWRTYNEQFF,TGTGCCAGCAGCGTAGAATGGAGAACATACAATGAGCAGTTCTTC
TRBJ2-7,TRBV7-2,.,.,CASSQEGLLLEQYF,TGTGCCAGCAGCCAAGAGGGGCTCCTCCTCGAGCAGTACTTC
TRBJ1-1,TRBV27,.,few,CASRGGGYTEAFF,TGTGCCAGCCGGGGGGGCGGTTACACTGAAGCTTTCTTT